The 17 T cell receptor beta chains in this list originate from one sample, sequenced in a study of CXCR3-negative and CXCR3-positive naive CD8 T cells. No antigen has been identified for these receptors. The TRB libraries of cDNA were built by UMI-labeled 5' RACE. TCRdb reprocessed the 5' RACE reads and reports one entry per CDR3 protein, with no DNA. This table lists about 150,000 distinct CDR3 sequences. Findings and limits, study-wide: Higher TRB CDR3 hydrophobicity marked CXCR3-positive naive cells relative to CXCR3-negative naive cells.

Sequencing used naive CXCR3+ CD8+ T cells from blood. As to subset: CD45RO-CCR7+CD27+CD95- naive CD8+ T cells expressing CXCR3 (TNR3+). The source of these receptors is a human donor in good health. Some clones in this sample may be carry-over from other donors' samples.

The J gene is TRBJ2-1, the V gene TRBV6-5; TCRdb returns TRBD2, unconfirmable since there is no DNA. The CDR3 consists of 15 residues. Germline V gene lookup returns CDR1 MNHEY and CDR2 SVGAGI. The CDR3 region is CASSYSFGSSNEQFF.

This rearrangement joins TRBV19 to TRBJ2-1. Germline-derived CDR1 and CDR2 are LNHDA and SQIVND (reference sequence). The CDR3 totals 13 residues. This chain's CDR3 is CASSIDLYNEQFF.

V and J are TRBV7-6 and TRBJ2-3. This CDR3 contains 15 residues. CDR1 is SGHVS and CDR2 is FNYEAQ in the germline V gene. The CDR3 protein is CASSLLPASTDTQYF.

V and J are TRBV11-2 and TRBJ2-7; as DNA is missing, the TRBD2 call by TCRdb cannot be tested. There are 14 residues in the CDR3. Germline assignment: CDR1 SGHAT and CDR2 FQNNGV. CDR3 protein: CASSLGAGDGEQYF.

This rearrangement joins TRBV5-5 to TRBJ2-7; the TCRdb D gene call, TRBD1, has no DNA to confirm it. The CDR3 has 15 amino acids. Germline CDR1 SGHKS, CDR2 YYEKEE (reference sequence). CDR3 sequence: CASSLSPGQGYEQYF. The full variable domain, with the rest looked up from reference TRBV5-5 and TRBJ2-7, is DAGVTQSPTHLIKTRGQQVTLRCSPISGHKSVSWYQQVLGQGPQFIFQYYEKEERGRGNFPDRFSARQFPNYSSELNVNALLLGDSALYLCASSLSPGQGYEQYFGPGTRLTVT.

The chain links TRBV19 to TRBJ1-1; the D call of TRBD1 rests on TCRdb alone, since no DNA is present to check it. The CDR3 loop spans 15 amino acids. Germline V lookup: CDR1 LNHDA, CDR2 SQIVND (reference sequence). CDR3 protein: CASSMVGAANTEAFF.

V is TRBV4-3 and J is TRBJ2-2; TCRdb's D gene call, TRBD1, goes unchecked for lack of DNA. CDR3 size: 16 residues. Germline CDR1 is LGHNA and CDR2 is YSLEER. This CDR3 reads CASSQPPGRNTGELFF.

The rearrangement joins TRBV28 to TRBJ2-1; TCRdb lists TRBD1, though no DNA is available to test this call. The length of the CDR3 is 13 residues. Germline V gene sequence: CDR1 MDHEN, CDR2 SYDVKM. The CDR3: CASSALVDNEQFF.

The chain combines TRBV20-1 with TRBJ2-5. CDR1 is DFQATT and CDR2 is SNEGSKA in the germline V gene (reference sequence). This CDR3 comprises 11 residues. The CDR3 loop is CSASSEETQYF.

This chain connects TRBV12-3 or TRBV12-4 to TRBJ2-1; TCRdb's D gene call, TRBD2, goes unchecked for lack of DNA. There are 16 residues in the CDR3. The CDR3 is CASRTRLAGGYNEQFF.

V is TRBV30 and J is TRBJ2-1; TCRdb selects TRBD2, and the lack of DNA leaves this call unchecked. Germline V gene sequence: CDR1 GTSNPN, CDR2 SVGIG (reference sequence). CDR3 length: 14 residues. CDR3 protein: CAWGLAGGPDEQFF.

J is TRBJ1-1 and V is TRBV25-1; TCRdb's D call of TRBD1 is untestable without DNA. Germline V gene data show CDR1 as MGHDK and CDR2 as SYGVNS. The CDR3 length is 15 residues. CDR3 loop: CASNDGRGFNTEAFF.

This sequence joins TRBV9 and TRBJ1-2; TCRdb's D call, TRBD1, is unchecked because there is no DNA. The CDR3 loop spans 12 amino acids. Germline assignment: CDR1 SGDLS and CDR2 YYNGEE. The CDR3 is CASSGETDSYTF.

This chain links TRBV29-1 with TRBJ2-1; the TCRdb D gene call, TRBD1, has no DNA to confirm it. The germline V gene has CDR1 SQVTM and CDR2 ANQGSEA. CDR3 length equals 14 residues. CDR3 in amino acids: CSATGGARRNEQFF.

The gene calls are TRBV29-1 and TRBJ2-2; the D gene TCRdb calls, TRBD1, cannot be checked with no DNA. From germline, CDR1 is SQVTM and CDR2 ANQGSEA. CDR3 size: 13 residues. The CDR3 loop is CSATGQGTGELFF.

The rearrangement joins TRBV21-1 to TRBJ2-7; checking the TCRdb D call of TRBD2 is not possible without DNA. TRBV21-1 is classified as a pseudogene. This CDR3 has 17 amino acids. The CDR3 loop is CASTNGTSGARSYEQYF.

The rearrangement uses TRBV12-3 or TRBV12-4 and TRBJ2-7; TCRdb's D gene call, TRBD1, goes unchecked for lack of DNA. The CDR3 runs 13 residues. CDR3: CASSHNDRVGQYF.